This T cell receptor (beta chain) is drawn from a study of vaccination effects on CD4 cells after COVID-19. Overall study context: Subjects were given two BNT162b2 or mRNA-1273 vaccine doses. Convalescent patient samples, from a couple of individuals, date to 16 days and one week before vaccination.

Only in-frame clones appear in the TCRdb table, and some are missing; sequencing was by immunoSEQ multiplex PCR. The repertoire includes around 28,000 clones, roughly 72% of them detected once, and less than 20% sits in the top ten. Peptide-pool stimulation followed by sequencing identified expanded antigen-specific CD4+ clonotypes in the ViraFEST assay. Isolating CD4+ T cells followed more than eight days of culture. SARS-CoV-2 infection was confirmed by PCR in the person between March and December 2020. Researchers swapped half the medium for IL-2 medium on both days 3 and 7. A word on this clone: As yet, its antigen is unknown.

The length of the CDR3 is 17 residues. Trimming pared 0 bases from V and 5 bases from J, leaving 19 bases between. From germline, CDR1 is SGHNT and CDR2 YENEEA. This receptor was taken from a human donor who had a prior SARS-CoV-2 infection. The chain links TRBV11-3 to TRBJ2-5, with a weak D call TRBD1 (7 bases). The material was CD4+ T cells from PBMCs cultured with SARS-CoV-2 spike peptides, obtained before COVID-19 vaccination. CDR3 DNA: TGTGCCAGCAGCTTAGACTCTACCAGGGGGGCGGAGGAGACCCAGTACTTC. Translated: CASSLDSTRGAEETQYF.